What follows is one T cell receptor (beta chain) and its context. Antigen unknown. The sample is drawn from a study of T cells after yellow fever vaccination. Background on the study: Fractions containing few cells were prepared with SMART-Seq v4 Ultra Low Input. Study findings and constraints: Booster sampling recovered most clones from primary vaccination (roughly 96% CD4, approximately 90% CD8). Abundant clonotypes from the bulk population could contaminate FACS-sorted repertoires.

TCRdb re-called the 5' RACE reads through MiXCR, storing one row per CDR3 protein. The sample consists of 360,000 or so distinct CDR3 sequences, around 10% of them appearing once. The material sequenced was PBMCs, taken on the day of the first yellow fever vaccination. The sequence was obtained from a man aged 18 to 35 who received the YFV17D yellow fever vaccine.

CDR3 nucleotides: TGTGCCTTCAGTTTGGCCAGGGCCTACTACACTGGGGCCAACGTCCTGACTTTC. Its protein is CAFSLARAYYTGANVLTF. The chain carries TRBV2 and TRBJ2-6, with D tentatively TRBD1 (5 bases). The CDR3 has 18 residues. V was shortened by 11 bases and J by 2 bases, with 25 bases between the two germline ends. Germline loops: CDR1 SNHLY, CDR2 FYNNEI.